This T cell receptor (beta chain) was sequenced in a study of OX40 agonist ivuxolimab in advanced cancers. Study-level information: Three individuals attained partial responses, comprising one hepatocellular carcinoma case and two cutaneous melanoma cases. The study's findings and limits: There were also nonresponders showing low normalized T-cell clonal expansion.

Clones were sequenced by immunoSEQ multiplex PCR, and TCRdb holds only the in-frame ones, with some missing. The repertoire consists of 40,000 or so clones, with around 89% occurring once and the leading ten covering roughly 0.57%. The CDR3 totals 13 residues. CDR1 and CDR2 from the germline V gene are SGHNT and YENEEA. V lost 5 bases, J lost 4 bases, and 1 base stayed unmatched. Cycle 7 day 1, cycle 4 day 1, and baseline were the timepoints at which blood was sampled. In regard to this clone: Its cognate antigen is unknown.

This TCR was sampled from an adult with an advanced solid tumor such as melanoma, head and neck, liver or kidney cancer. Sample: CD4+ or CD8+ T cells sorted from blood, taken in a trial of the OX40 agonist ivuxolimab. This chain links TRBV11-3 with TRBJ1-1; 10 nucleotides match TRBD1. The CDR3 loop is CASSRTGGTEAFF. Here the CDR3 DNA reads TGTGCCAGCAGCCGGACAGGGGGCACTGAAGCTTTCTTT.